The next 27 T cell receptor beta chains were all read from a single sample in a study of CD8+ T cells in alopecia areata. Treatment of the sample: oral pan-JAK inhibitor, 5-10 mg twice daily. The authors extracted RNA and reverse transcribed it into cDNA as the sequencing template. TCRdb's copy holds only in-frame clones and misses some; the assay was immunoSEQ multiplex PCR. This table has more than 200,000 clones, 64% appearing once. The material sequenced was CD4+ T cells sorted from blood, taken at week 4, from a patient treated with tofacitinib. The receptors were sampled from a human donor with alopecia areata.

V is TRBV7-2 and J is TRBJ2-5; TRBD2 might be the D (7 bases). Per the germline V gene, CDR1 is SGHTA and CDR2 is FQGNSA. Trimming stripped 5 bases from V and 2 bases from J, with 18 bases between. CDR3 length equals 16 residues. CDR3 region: CASSLLGGGLQETQYF. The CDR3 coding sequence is TGTGCCAGCAGCCTCCTGGGCGGGGGCCTTCAAGAGACCCAGTACTTC.

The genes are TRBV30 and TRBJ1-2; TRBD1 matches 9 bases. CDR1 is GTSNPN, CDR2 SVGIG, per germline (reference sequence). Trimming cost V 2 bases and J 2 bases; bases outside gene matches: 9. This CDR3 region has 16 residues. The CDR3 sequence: CAWSRLPGQGNYGYTF. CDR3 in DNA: TGTGCCTGGAGTCGACTACCGGGACAGGGAAACTATGGCTACACCTTC. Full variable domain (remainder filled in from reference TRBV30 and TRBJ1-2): SQTIHQWPATLVQPVGSPLSLECTVEGTSNPNLYWYRQAAGRGLQLLFYSVGIGQISSEVPQNLSASRPQDRQFILSSKKLLLSDSGFYLCAWSRLPGQGNYGYTFGSGTRLTVV.

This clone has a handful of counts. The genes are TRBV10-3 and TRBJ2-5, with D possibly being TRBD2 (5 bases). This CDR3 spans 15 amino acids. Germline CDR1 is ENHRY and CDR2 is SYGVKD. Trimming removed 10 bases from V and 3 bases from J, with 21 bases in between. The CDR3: CATRTAGREKETQYF. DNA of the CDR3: TGTGCCACGAGGACCGCGGGTCGGGAAAAAGAGACCCAGTACTTC.

The CDR3 loop is CASSQDRHLQETQYF. The CDR3 DNA follows: TGCGCCAGCAGCCAAGATCGGCATCTTCAAGAGACCCAGTACTTC. The chain joins TRBV4-3 to TRBJ2-5, with unresolved D. CDR1 is LGHNA, CDR2 YSLEER, per germline. The CDR3 length is 15 residues. V dropped 0 bases and J dropped 2 bases, with 10 bases sitting between them.

In DNA, the CDR3 is TGCAGCTCGGGACAGCTCCAAGAGACCCAGTACTTC. Its translation: CSSGQLQETQYF. This chain joins TRBV29-1 and TRBJ2-5; 7 bases fit TRBD1. This CDR3 is built from 12 residues. Germline CDR1 and CDR2: SQVTM and ANQGSEA. With V trimmed by 8 bases and J by 1 base, 4 bases remained unmatched.

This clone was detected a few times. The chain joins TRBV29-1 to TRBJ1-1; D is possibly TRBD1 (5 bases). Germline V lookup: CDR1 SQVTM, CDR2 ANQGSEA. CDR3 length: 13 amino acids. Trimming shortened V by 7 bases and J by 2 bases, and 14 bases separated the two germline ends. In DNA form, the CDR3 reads TGCAGCGCCGAGACAGCAATAAACACTGAAGCTTTCTTT. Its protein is CSAETAINTEAFF. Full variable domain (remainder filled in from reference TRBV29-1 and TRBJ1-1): SAVISQKPSRDICQRGTSLTIQCQVDSQVTMMFWYRQQPGQSLTLIATANQGSEATYESGFVIDKFPISRPNLTFSTLTVSNMSPEDSSIYLCSAETAINTEAFFGQGTRLTVV.

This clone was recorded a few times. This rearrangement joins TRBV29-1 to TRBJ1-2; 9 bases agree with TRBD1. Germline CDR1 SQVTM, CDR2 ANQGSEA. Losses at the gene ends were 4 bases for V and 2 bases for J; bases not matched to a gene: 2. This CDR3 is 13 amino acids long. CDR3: CSVGGQGNYGYTF. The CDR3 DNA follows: TGCAGCGTTGGCGGACAGGGGAACTATGGCTACACCTTC.

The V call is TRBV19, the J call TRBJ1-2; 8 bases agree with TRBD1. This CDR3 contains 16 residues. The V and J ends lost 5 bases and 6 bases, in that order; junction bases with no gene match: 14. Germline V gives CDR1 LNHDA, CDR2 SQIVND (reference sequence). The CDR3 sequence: CASSPTHSDRANGYTF. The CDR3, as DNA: TGTGCCAGTAGTCCCACTCACTCGGACAGGGCGAATGGCTACACCTTC.

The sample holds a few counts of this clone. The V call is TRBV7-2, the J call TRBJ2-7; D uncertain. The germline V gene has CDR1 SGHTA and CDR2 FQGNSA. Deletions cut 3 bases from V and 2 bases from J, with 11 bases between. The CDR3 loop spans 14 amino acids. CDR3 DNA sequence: TGTGCCAGCAGCTTGAGACGGAACCCCTACGAGCAGTACTTC. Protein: CASSLRRNPYEQYF.

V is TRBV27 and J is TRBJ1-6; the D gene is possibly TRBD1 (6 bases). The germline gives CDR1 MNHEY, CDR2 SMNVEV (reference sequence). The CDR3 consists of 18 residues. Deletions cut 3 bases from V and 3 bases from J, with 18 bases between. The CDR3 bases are TGTGCCAGCAGTTTCGCGTTCGGCGGAGGGGGCTATAATTCACCCCTCCACTTT. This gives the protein CASSFAFGGGGYNSPLHF.

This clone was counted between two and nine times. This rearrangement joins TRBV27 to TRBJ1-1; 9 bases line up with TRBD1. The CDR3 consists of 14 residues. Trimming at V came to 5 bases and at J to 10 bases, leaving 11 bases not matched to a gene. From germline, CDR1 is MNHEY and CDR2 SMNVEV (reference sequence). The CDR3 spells CASSRTGTGISAFF. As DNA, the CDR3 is TGTGCCAGCAGTCGAACCGGGACAGGGATTTCAGCTTTCTTT.

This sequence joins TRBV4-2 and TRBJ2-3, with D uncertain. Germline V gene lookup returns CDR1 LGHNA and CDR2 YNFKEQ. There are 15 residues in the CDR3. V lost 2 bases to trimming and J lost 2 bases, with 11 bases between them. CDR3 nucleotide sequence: TGTGCCAGCAGCCAATGGGGTGGGTCCACAGATACGCAGTATTTT. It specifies CASSQWGGSTDTQYF.

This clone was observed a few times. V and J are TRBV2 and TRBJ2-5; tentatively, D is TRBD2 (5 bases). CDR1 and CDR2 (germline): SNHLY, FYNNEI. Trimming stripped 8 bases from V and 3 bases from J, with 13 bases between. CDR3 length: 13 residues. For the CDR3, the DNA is TGTGCCAGCGGGAGAACCACGAAAGAGACCCAGTACTTC. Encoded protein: CASGRTTKETQYF.

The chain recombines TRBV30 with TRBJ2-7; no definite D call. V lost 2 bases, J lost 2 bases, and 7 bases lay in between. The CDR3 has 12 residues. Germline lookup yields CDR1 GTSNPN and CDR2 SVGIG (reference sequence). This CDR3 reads CAWSRVPYEQYF. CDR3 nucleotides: TGTGCCTGGAGTAGGGTCCCCTACGAGCAGTACTTC. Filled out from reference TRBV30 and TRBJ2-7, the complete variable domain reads SQTIHQWPATLVQPVGSPLSLECTVEGTSNPNLYWYRQAAGRGLQLLFYSVGIGQISSEVPQNLSASRPQDRQFILSSKKLLLSDSGFYLCAWSRVPYEQYFGPGTRLTVT.

For the CDR3, the DNA is TGTGCCAGCAGCCTAGAGAGGACAGCGACCTACGAGCAGTACTTC. Residues: CASSLERTATYEQYF. The rearrangement uses TRBV7-2 and TRBJ2-7; D perhaps matches TRBD1 (6 bases). Trimming stripped 5 bases from V and 2 bases from J, with 16 bases between. The germline gives CDR1 SGHTA, CDR2 FQGNSA. This CDR3 is 15 amino acids long.

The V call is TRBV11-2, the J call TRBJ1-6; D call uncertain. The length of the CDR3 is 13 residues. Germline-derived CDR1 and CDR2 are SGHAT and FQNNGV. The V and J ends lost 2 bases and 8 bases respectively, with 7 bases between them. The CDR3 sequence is CASSLRADSPLHF. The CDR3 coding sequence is TGTGCCAGCAGCTTAAGAGCGGATTCACCCCTCCACTTT.

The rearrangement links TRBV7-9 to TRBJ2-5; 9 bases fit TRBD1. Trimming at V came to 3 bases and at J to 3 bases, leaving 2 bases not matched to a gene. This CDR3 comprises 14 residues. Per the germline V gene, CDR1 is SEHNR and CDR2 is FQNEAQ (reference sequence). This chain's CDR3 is CASSFRTGEETQYF. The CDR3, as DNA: TGTGCCAGCAGCTTCAGGACAGGGGAAGAGACCCAGTACTTC.

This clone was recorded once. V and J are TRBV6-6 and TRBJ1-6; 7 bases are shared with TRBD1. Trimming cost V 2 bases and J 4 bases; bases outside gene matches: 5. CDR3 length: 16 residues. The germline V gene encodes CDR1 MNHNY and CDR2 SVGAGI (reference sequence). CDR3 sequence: CASSYEAGGYNSPLHF. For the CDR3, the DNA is TGTGCCAGCAGTTACGAGGCAGGGGGTTATAATTCACCCCTCCACTTT.

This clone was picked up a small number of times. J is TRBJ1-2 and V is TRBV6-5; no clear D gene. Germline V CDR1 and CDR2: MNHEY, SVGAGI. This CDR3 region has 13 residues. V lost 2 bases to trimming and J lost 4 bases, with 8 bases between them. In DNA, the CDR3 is TGTGCCAGCAGTTACGAGGCCGCCTATGGCTACACCTTC. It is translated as CASSYEAAYGYTF.

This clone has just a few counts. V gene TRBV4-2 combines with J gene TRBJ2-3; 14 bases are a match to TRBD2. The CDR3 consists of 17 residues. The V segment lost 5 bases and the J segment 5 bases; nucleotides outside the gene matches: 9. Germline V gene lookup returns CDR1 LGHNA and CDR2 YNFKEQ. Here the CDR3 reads CASSKTSGGALGDTQYF. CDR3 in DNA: TGTGCCAGCAGCAAGACTAGCGGGGGGGCCTTAGGAGATACGCAGTATTTT.

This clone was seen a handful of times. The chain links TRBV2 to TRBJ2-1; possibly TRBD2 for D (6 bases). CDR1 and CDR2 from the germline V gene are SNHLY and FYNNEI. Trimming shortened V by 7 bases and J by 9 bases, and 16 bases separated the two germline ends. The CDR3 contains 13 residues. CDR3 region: CASTAGGGSEQFF. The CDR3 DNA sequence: TGTGCCAGCACGGCCGGGGGTGGAAGTGAGCAGTTCTTC.

The CDR3 reads CSTTSRGGSTDTQYF. The CDR3 coding sequence is TGCAGCACCACCTCCCGCGGGGGCAGCACAGATACGCAGTATTTT. This chain uses TRBV29-1 with TRBJ2-3; D might be TRBD2 (7 bases). The CDR3 has 15 residues. The V gene's germline CDR1 is SQVTM and CDR2 ANQGSEA. V lost 8 bases and J 0 bases, leaving 18 bases between the germline ends.

The CDR3 nucleotides read TGTGCCTGGACAGGGGGGAGCACAGATACGCAGTATTTT. Amino acid sequence: CAWTGGSTDTQYF. The chain is built from TRBV30 and TRBJ2-3, with D possibly TRBD1 on 7 matching bases. Germline-derived CDR1 and CDR2 are GTSNPN and SVGIG (reference sequence). This CDR3 has 13 residues. V lost 4 bases and J lost 0, with 8 bases in between.

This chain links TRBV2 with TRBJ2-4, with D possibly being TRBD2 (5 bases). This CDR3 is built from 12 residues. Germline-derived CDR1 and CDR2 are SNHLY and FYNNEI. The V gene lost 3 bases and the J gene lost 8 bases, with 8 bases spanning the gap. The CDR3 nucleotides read TGTGCCAGCAGTGAGGGGAGAGACATTCAGTACTTC. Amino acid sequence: CASSEGRDIQYF.

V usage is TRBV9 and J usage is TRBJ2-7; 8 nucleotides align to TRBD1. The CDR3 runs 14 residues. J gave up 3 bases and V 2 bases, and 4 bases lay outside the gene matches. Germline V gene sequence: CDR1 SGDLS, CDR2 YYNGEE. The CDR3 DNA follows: TGTGCCAGCAGCGTTGGGACAGGCCGCTACGAGCAGTACTTC. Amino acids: CASSVGTGRYEQYF.

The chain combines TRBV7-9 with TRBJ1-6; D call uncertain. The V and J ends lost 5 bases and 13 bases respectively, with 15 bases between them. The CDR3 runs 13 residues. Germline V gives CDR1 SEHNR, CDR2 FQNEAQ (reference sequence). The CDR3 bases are TGTGCCAGCAGCCGCGACCCCCGCTCCCCCCTCCACTTT. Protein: CASSRDPRSPLHF.

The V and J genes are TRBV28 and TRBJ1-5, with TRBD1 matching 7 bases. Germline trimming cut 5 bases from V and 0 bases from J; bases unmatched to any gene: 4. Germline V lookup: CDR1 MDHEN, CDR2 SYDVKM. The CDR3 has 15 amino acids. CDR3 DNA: TGTGCCAGCAGTCTGGACAGGAATAGCAATCAGCCCCAGCATTTT. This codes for CASSLDRNSNQPQHF.